This T cell receptor beta chain emerged from a study of cytomegalovirus exposure and HLA in healthy donors. Overall study context: Inside one of the first data releases sat around 86 million unique TCRs taken from HLA-typed donors. The study, taken as a whole, reports: Rarity marked most TCR sequences, yet some public TCRs occurred in many donors. When a later analysis compared HLA-associated TCR beta chains with equally common others, the HLA-associated chains turned out to be more clonally expanded and to have lower generation probabilities.

Researchers ran the PCR with 60 Vbeta and 13 Jbeta primers. Clones were read by immunoSEQ multiplex PCR, and TCRdb kept only the in-frame ones, dropping some. The sample records fewer than 250,000 clones, 75% being singletons. On this clone: Its antigen is unidentified.

This CDR3 region has 16 residues. J was trimmed by 5 bases and V by 3 bases; bases with no gene match: 8. Per the germline V gene, CDR1 is MRHNA and CDR2 is SNTAGT. The sequence derives from a woman in her 30s in good health and CMV-seronegative. The sample comprised PBMCs. The V call is TRBV6-4, the J call TRBJ2-1, with 9 bases matching TRBD2. As DNA, the CDR3 is TGTGCCAGCAGTGAGCGGGGGGGGCACGATAACAATGAGCAGTTCTTC. Translation gives CASSERGGHDNNEQFF.